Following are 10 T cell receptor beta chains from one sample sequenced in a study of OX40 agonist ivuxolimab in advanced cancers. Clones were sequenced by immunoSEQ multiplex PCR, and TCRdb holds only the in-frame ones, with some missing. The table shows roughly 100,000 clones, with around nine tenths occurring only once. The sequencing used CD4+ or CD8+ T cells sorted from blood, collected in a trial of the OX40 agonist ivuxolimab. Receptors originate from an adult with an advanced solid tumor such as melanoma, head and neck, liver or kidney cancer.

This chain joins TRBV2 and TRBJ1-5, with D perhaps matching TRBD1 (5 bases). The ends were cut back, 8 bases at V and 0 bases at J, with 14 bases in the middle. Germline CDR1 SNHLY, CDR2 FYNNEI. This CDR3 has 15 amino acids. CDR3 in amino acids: CASGRGDYSNQPQHF. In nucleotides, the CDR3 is TGTGCCAGCGGGAGAGGGGATTATAGCAATCAGCCCCAGCATTTT.

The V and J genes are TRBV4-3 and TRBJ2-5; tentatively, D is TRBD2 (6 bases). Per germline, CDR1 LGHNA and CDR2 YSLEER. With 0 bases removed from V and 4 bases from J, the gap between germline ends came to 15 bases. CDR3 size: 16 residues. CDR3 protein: CASSQDGGVGGETQYF. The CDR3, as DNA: TGCGCCAGCAGCCAAGATGGAGGGGTTGGGGGAGAGACCCAGTACTTC.

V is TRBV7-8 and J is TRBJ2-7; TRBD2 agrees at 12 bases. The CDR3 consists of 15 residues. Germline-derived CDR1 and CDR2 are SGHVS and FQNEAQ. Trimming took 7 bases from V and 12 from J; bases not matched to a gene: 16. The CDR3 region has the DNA TGTGCCAGCACCGACATGACTAGCGGGGGCACCCAGGGGTACTTC. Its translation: CASTDMTSGGTQGYF.

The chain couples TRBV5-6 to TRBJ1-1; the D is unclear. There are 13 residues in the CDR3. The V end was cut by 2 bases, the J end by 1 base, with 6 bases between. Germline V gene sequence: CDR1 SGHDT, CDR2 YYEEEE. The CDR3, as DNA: TGTGCCAGCAGCTTAGGGAGGAACACTGAAGCTTTCTTT. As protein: CASSLGRNTEAFF.

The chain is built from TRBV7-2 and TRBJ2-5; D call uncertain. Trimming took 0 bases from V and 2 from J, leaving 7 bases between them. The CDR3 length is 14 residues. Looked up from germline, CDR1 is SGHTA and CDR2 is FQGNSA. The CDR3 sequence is CASSLAGHQETQYF. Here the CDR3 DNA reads TGTGCCAGCAGCTTAGCGGGCCATCAAGAGACCCAGTACTTC.

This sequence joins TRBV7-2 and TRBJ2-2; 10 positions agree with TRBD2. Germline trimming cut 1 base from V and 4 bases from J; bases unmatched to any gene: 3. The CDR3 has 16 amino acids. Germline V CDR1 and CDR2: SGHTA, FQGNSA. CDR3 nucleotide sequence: TGTGCCAGCAGCTTAGTAGCGGGGGGAAGCACCGGGGAGCTGTTTTTT. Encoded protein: CASSLVAGGSTGELFF. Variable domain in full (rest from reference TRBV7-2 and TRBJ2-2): GAGVSQSPSNKVTEKGKDVELRCDPISGHTALYWYRQSLGQGLEFLIYFQGNSAPDKSGLPSDRFSAERTGGSVSTLTIQRTQQEDSAVYLCASSLVAGGSTGELFFGEGSRLTVL.

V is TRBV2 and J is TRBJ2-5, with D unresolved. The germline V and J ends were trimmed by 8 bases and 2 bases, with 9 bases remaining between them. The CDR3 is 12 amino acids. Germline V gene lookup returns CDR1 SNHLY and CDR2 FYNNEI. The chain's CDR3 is CASVRLQETQYF. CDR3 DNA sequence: TGTGCCAGCGTCAGGCTTCAAGAGACCCAGTACTTC.

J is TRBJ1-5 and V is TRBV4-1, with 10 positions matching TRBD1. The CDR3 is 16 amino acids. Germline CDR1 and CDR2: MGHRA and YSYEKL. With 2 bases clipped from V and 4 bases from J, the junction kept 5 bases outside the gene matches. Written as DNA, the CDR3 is TGCGCCAGCAGCCAACCCAAGGACAGGGGGAATCAGCCCCAGCATTTT. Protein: CASSQPKDRGNQPQHF.

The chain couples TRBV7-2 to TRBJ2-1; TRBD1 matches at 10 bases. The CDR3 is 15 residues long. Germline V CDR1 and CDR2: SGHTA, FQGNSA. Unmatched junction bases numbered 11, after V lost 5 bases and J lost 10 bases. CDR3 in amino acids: CASSTQRQGAQEQFF. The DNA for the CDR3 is TGTGCCAGCAGCACGCAGAGACAGGGGGCACAGGAGCAGTTCTTC.

The DNA of the CDR3 is TGTGCCAGCAGCTCTAGCGGGGTACGCACAGATACGCAGTATTTT. Translating gives CASSSSGVRTDTQYF. The rearrangement links TRBV5-6 to TRBJ2-3; 9 bases are shared with TRBD2. Germline assignment: CDR1 SGHDT and CDR2 YYEEEE. V dropped 3 bases and J dropped 1; count of bases not matched to a gene: 3. The CDR3 runs to 15 residues.